Listed below are T cell receptor beta chains from one sample, sequenced in a study of cytomegalovirus exposure and HLA in healthy donors. Clones were sequenced by immunoSEQ multiplex PCR, and TCRdb holds only the in-frame ones, with some missing. The data show about 67,000 clones, approximately 67% seen once. Sequencing used PBMCs. The receptors shown here come from a woman aged 25 to 39 in good health and CMV-seronegative. The CDR3 runs from the conserved cysteine through the conserved F or W. A D gene is named only where the DNA matches it firmly. Size values are once, few and many counts, or a class for expanded clones, and some rows have none.

V: TRBV30
J: TRBJ2-2
D: TRBD2
size: NA
DNA: TGTGCCTGGAGTGTACGGCGGGGGGCCACCGGGGAGCTGTTTTTT
CDR3: CAWSVRRGATGELFF

V: TRBV27
J: TRBJ2-2
D: TRBD1
size: NA
DNA: TGTGCCAGCGGGGCCGACAGGGGGGACACCGGGGAGCTGTTTTTT
CDR3: CASGADRGDTGELFF

V: TRBV15
J: TRBJ1-2
D: NA
size: NA
DNA: TGTGCCACCAGCAGAGATAGAAGCTATGGCTACACCTTC
CDR3: CATSRDRSYGYTF

V: TRBV2
J: TRBJ1-1
D: NA
size: few
DNA: TGTGCCAGCATGACCGACATGAACACTGAAGCTTTCTTT
CDR3: CASMTDMNTEAFF

V: TRBV7-3
J: TRBJ2-1
D: NA
size: NA
DNA: TGTGCCAGCAGCTGGGGGAACAGGGACGATGAGCAGTTCTTC
CDR3: CASSWGNRDDEQFF

V: TRBV5-1
J: TRBJ1-2
D: TRBD1
size: NA
DNA: TGCGCCAGCAGCTTGGATGGGACAGGGAGAGGCTACACCTTC
CDR3: CASSLDGTGRGYTF

V: TRBV6-6
J: TRBJ2-5
D: NA
size: NA
DNA: TGTGCCAGCAGTTACCGACTCGGGGAGACCCAGTACTTC
CDR3: CASSYRLGETQYF

V: TRBV14
J: TRBJ2-5
D: TRBD2
size: NA
DNA: TGTGCCAGCAGCCAAGGGACTAGCGGCCAAGAGACCCAGTACTTC
CDR3: CASSQGTSGQETQYF

V: TRBV7-9
J: TRBJ1-1
D: TRBD1
size: few
DNA: TGTGCCAGCAGCTTATGGGACAGCAACACTGAAGCTTTCTTT
CDR3: CASSLWDSNTEAFF

V: TRBV7-2
J: TRBJ1-6
D: TRBD1
size: NA
DNA: TGTGCCAGCAGCTTGGACAGGGGCGATAATTCACCCCTCCACTTT
CDR3: CASSLDRGDNSPLHF

V: TRBV14
J: TRBJ1-2
D: NA
size: NA
DNA: TGTGCCAGCAGCCCCCAACATGGCTATGGCTACACCTTC
CDR3: CASSPQHGYGYTF

V: TRBV11-2
J: TRBJ2-5
D: NA
size: NA
DNA: TGTGCCAGCAGCCGGGACACCCAAGAGACCCAGTACTTC
CDR3: CASSRDTQETQYF

V: TRBV28
J: TRBJ2-7
D: NA
size: NA
DNA: TGTGCCAGCAGTTTAGATCCAGGGCGTACCTACGAGCAGTACTTC
CDR3: CASSLDPGRTYEQYF

V: TRBV6-6
J: TRBJ1-5
D: TRBD1
size: NA
DNA: TGTGCCAGCACCGGGGACAGTTATCAGCCCCAGCATTTT
CDR3: CASTGDSYQPQHF

V: TRBV13
J: TRBJ2-3
D: NA
size: NA
DNA: TGTGCCAGCAGCTTAAGCGGGCGCAGCACAGATACGCAGTATTTT
CDR3: CASSLSGRSTDTQYF

V: TRBV9
J: TRBJ2-4
D: TRBD1
size: few
DNA: TGTGCCAGCAGCCCTACGGGGGCAGGGGGCCCAAGCATTCAGTACTTC
CDR3: CASSPTGAGGPSIQYF

V: TRBV18
J: TRBJ1-4
D: NA
size: NA
DNA: TGTGCCAGCTCACCAAGATTCGGTAGCGGGGTCCAGGAAAAACTGTTTTTT
CDR3: CASSPRFGSGVQEKLFF

V: TRBV6-5
J: TRBJ2-5
D: NA
size: NA
DNA: TGTGCCAGCAGTTACTCGGCAGGGAGGGAGACCCAGTACTTC
CDR3: CASSYSAGRETQYF

V: TRBV28
J: TRBJ2-1
D: NA
size: NA
DNA: TGTGCCAGCAGTTTAGGGCAGGGGTTGGTCAATGAGCAGTTCTTC
CDR3: CASSLGQGLVNEQFF

V: TRBV21-1
J: TRBJ1-2
D: NA
size: few
DNA: TGTGCCAGCAGCAACGCCGCCACCGGGACAGTGGCTACCTACTATGGCTACACCTTC
CDR3: CASSNAATGTVATYYGYTF

V: TRBV5-6
J: TRBJ2-7
D: NA
size: few
DNA: TGTGCCAGCAGCGTGAGTTATGACGAGCAGTACTTC
CDR3: CASSVSYDEQYF

V: TRBV9
J: TRBJ2-3
D: NA
size: once
DNA: TGTGCCAGCAGCGTGACAATCACAGATACGCAGTATTTT
CDR3: CASSVTITDTQYF

V: TRBV5-4
J: TRBJ1-2
D: NA
size: NA
DNA: TGTGCCAGCAGCTTGGCCTTAGAGTATGGCTACACCTTC
CDR3: CASSLALEYGYTF

V: TRBV20-1
J: TRBJ2-3
D: NA
size: NA
DNA: TGCAGTGTCCGGGTCGCAGATACGCAGTATTTT
CDR3: CSVRVADTQYF

V: TRBV30
J: TRBJ1-3
D: TRBD1
size: NA
DNA: TGTGCCTGCACCGACAGGGCCTACTCTGGAAACACCATATATTTT
CDR3: CACTDRAYSGNTIYF

V: TRBV4-2
J: TRBJ1-2
D: TRBD1
size: NA
DNA: TGTGCCAGCAGCTTGGGACAGGACTATGGCTACACCTTC
CDR3: CASSLGQDYGYTF

V: TRBV5-1
J: TRBJ2-3
D: NA
size: NA
DNA: TGCGCCAGCAGCCCCCTAAGGGGGGCGGGGGAAGATACGCAGTATTTT
CDR3: CASSPLRGAGEDTQYF

V: TRBV5-1
J: TRBJ2-3
D: TRBD1
size: NA
DNA: TGCGCCAGCAGCTCCCGGGACAGGGGGGGAGATACGCAGTATTTT
CDR3: CASSSRDRGGDTQYF

V: TRBV6-6
J: TRBJ2-3
D: TRBD1
size: once
DNA: TGTGCCAGCAGCCAGAGACAGGGGGCAGATACGCAGTATTTT
CDR3: CASSQRQGADTQYF

V: TRBV6-5
J: TRBJ1-4
D: NA
size: NA
DNA: TGTGCCAGCAGTGCGGGGAGAACTAATGAAAAACTGTTTTTT
CDR3: CASSAGRTNEKLFF

V: TRBV30
J: TRBJ2-5
D: NA
size: NA
DNA: TGTGCCTGGAGCCCTACAGTGGAGACCCAGTACTTC
CDR3: CAWSPTVETQYF

V: TRBV4-1
J: TRBJ1-2
D: NA
size: NA
DNA: TGTGCCAGCAGCCAAGGCAGGGGCTATGGCTACACCTTC
CDR3: CASSQGRGYGYTF

V: TRBV19
J: TRBJ1-6
D: TRBD1
size: NA
DNA: TGTGCCAGTAGTATCGGACAGGGAGATAATTCACCCCTCCACTTT
CDR3: CASSIGQGDNSPLHF

V: TRBV7-2
J: TRBJ2-3
D: NA
size: NA
DNA: TGTGCCAGCAGTCGTCGTCGAGATACGCAGTATTTT
CDR3: CASSRRRDTQYF

V: TRBV5-5
J: TRBJ2-2
D: TRBD2
size: NA
DNA: TGTGCCAGCACCCCCGGTGAGGGGACTAGCGGGGGGGCACGCACCGGGGAGCTGTTTTTT
CDR3: CASTPGEGTSGGARTGELFF

V: TRBV7-2
J: TRBJ1-1
D: TRBD1
size: few
DNA: TGTGCCAGCAGCCGGACAGGGGGGGACACTGAAGCTTTCTTT
CDR3: CASSRTGGDTEAFF

V: TRBV5-4
J: TRBJ2-3
D: TRBD1
size: NA
DNA: TGTGCCAGCAGCCTGACAGGGTGGACAGATACGCAGTATTTT
CDR3: CASSLTGWTDTQYF

V: TRBV30
J: TRBJ2-3
D: TRBD2
size: once
DNA: TGTGCCGGGATACTAGCGGGGGGGCAAGCATCGCAGTATTTT
CDR3: CAGILAGGQASQYF

V: TRBV6-1
J: TRBJ1-4
D: TRBD1
size: few
DNA: TGTGCCAGCAGTCCTACAGGGGGCCGTGAAAAACTGTTTTTT
CDR3: CASSPTGGREKLFF

V: TRBV7-9
J: TRBJ1-2
D: NA
size: NA
DNA: TGTTCCAGCAGCTTAGGGCTAGAGTATGGCTACACCTTC
CDR3: CSSSLGLEYGYTF

V: TRBV6-1
J: TRBJ1-1
D: NA
size: NA
DNA: TGTGCCAGTGGAGCGGGGGAGGTGGCTGAAGCTTTCTTT
CDR3: CASGAGEVAEAFF

V: TRBV7-9
J: TRBJ2-5
D: TRBD2
size: NA
DNA: TGTGCCAGCAGCCCCTCGACTAGCGGGGGAGAGACCCAGTACTTC
CDR3: CASSPSTSGGETQYF

V: TRBV11-2
J: TRBJ1-1
D: TRBD1
size: few
DNA: TGTGCCAGCAGCTTACCCCCGACAGGGGCTTTGACTGAAGCTTTCTTT
CDR3: CASSLPPTGALTEAFF

V: TRBV5-1
J: TRBJ1-2
D: TRBD1
size: NA
DNA: TGCGCCAGCAGCGCCTCAGGGGGCGGCTACACCTTC
CDR3: CASSASGGGYTF

V: TRBV2
J: TRBJ2-3
D: NA
size: few
DNA: TGTGCCAGCACCTTCCAAGGGGGACCAGATACGCAGTATTTT
CDR3: CASTFQGGPDTQYF

V: TRBV11-1
J: TRBJ2-5
D: NA
size: NA
DNA: TGTGCCAGCAGCGATGCGCTAGGCCCTCAAGAGACCCAGTACTTC
CDR3: CASSDALGPQETQYF

V: TRBV11-1
J: TRBJ2-1
D: TRBD2
size: NA
DNA: TGTGCCAGCAGCTTAGGCCTAGCGGGGGGGCCTGGCAATGAGCAGTTCTTC
CDR3: CASSLGLAGGPGNEQFF

V: TRBV4-2
J: TRBJ2-6
D: TRBD1
size: NA
DNA: TGTGCCAGCAGCCAATGGACAGGCTACCTCGCTGGGGCCAACGTCCTGACTTTC
CDR3: CASSQWTGYLAGANVLTF

V: TRBV4-3
J: TRBJ1-2
D: NA
size: NA
DNA: TGCGCCAGCAGCCAAGATAGCGGCAGAACCTATGGCTACACCTTC
CDR3: CASSQDSGRTYGYTF

V: TRBV19
J: TRBJ2-2
D: TRBD1
size: NA
DNA: TGTGCCAGTAACCATCAGGGGGCGGGGACCGGGGAGCTGTTTTTT
CDR3: CASNHQGAGTGELFF

V: TRBV4-2
J: TRBJ2-4
D: NA
size: NA
DNA: TGTGCCAGCAAACACTCGCGGGGTGGCATTCAGTACTTC
CDR3: CASKHSRGGIQYF

V: TRBV5-6
J: TRBJ2-6
D: NA
size: NA
DNA: TGTGCCAGCAGCTTGGAGGGACACTCGCTCTCTGGGGCCAACGTCCTGACTTTC
CDR3: CASSLEGHSLSGANVLTF